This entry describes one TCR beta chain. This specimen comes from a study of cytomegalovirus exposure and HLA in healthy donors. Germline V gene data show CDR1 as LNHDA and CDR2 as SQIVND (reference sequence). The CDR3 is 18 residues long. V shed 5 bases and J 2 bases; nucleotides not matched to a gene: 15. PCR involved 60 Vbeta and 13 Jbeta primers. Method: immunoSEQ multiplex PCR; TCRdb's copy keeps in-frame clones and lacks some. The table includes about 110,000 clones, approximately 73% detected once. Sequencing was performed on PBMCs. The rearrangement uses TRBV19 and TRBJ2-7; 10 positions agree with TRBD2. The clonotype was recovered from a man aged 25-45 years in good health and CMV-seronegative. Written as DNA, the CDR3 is TGTGCCAGTAGTGCGAGCGGGGGGGGCCTTCGGGTCACCTACGAGCAGTACTTC. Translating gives CASSASGGGLRVTYEQYF.